Below are 15 T cell receptor beta chains sequenced from a single sample in a study of T cell responses to AZD1222 COVID-19 vaccine. Some clones are missing from TCRdb's copy, which holds only in-frame ones; the method was immunoSEQ multiplex PCR. Altogether about 130,000 clones are present, 88% being singletons, with the ten largest covering under 9.5%. This sample comprised peripheral blood, obtained on day 0 of AZD1222 vaccination. The receptors were gathered from an adult in good health.

V gene TRBV9 combines with J gene TRBJ1-5; possible D gene TRBD1, 6 bases. CDR1 and CDR2 from the germline V gene are SGDLS and YYNGEE. The V gene lost 5 bases and the J gene lost 5 bases, with 17 bases spanning the gap. The CDR3 consists of 15 residues. CDR3 sequence: CASSKMAGEDQPQHF. CDR3 DNA: TGTGCCAGCAGTAAGATGGCAGGGGAGGATCAGCCCCAGCATTTT.

This chain links TRBV9 with TRBJ2-7; D ambiguous. Trimming stripped 0 bases from V and 3 bases from J, with 10 bases between. The V gene's germline CDR1 is SGDLS and CDR2 YYNGEE. This CDR3 has 14 amino acids. In DNA, the CDR3 is TGTGCCAGCAGCGTAGGGAGTGTGGGCTACGAGCAGTACTTC. Translated, it gives CASSVGSVGYEQYF.

Only a few counts were recorded for this clone. The J gene is TRBJ2-7, the V gene TRBV5-1; 10 bases are shared with TRBD1. The V segment lost 5 bases and the J segment 4 bases; nucleotides outside the gene matches: 12. The germline CDR1 and CDR2 sequences are SGHRS and YFSETQ. This CDR3 spans 16 amino acids. CDR3 residues: CASRFQPGQGLYEQYF. CDR3 bases: TGCGCCAGCAGATTTCAACCGGGACAGGGGCTGTACGAGCAGTACTTC.

V gene TRBV9 combines with J gene TRBJ2-7, with a tentative D call TRBD2 (5 bases). Germline values: CDR1 SGDLS, CDR2 YYNGEE. The V gene lost 0 bases and the J gene lost 5 bases, with 9 bases spanning the gap. The CDR3 has 13 amino acids. The CDR3 loop is CASSVEAGNEQYF. The CDR3 DNA sequence: TGTGCCAGCAGCGTAGAAGCCGGGAACGAGCAGTACTTC.

The chain joins TRBV30 to TRBJ1-2; 8 bases map to TRBD1. The J segment lost 4 bases and the V segment lost 5 bases, leaving 12 bases of the junction unmatched. CDR1 and CDR2 (germline): GTSNPN, SVGIG (reference sequence). The CDR3 is 15 residues long. The CDR3 loop is CAWSPAGGASYGYTF. The DNA for the CDR3 is TGTGCCTGGTCTCCGGCAGGGGGCGCGAGCTATGGCTACACCTTC. The whole variable domain, remainder taken from reference TRBV30 and TRBJ1-2, is SQTIHQWPATLVQPVGSPLSLECTVEGTSNPNLYWYRQAAGRGLQLLFYSVGIGQISSEVPQNLSASRPQDRQFILSSKKLLLSDSGFYLCAWSPAGGASYGYTFGSGTRLTVV.

The J gene is TRBJ1-4, the V gene TRBV28; 8 bases match TRBD1. The CDR3 runs to 15 residues. The ends lost 7 bases at V and 7 bases at J; junction bases unmatched: 11. Germline V CDR1 and CDR2: MDHEN, SYDVKM. This chain's CDR3 is CASTLQGASGEKLFF. Here the CDR3 DNA reads TGTGCCAGCACTCTTCAGGGGGCCTCGGGTGAAAAACTGTTTTTT. The whole variable domain, filled in from reference TRBV28 and TRBJ1-4, reads DVKVTQSSRYLVKRTGEKVFLECVQDMDHENMFWYRQDPGLGLRLIYFSYDVKMKEKGDIPEGYSVSREKKERFSLILESASTNQTSMYLCASTLQGASGEKLFFGSGTQLSVL.

This clone was recorded once. V and J are TRBV27 and TRBJ1-5, with 9 nucleotides matching TRBD1. With V trimmed by 5 bases and J by 7 bases, 6 bases remained unmatched. This CDR3 comprises 14 residues. The germline V gene has CDR1 MNHEY and CDR2 SMNVEV (reference sequence). The CDR3 DNA is TGTGCCAGCAGTGTGGGACAGGGCTTGCAGCCCCAGCATTTT. This codes for CASSVGQGLQPQHF.

The J gene is TRBJ2-5, the V gene TRBV10-3; TRBD2 matches at 11 bases. Per germline, CDR1 ENHRY and CDR2 SYGVKD. V lost 10 bases and J lost 7; bases outside the gene matches: 11. The CDR3 covers 14 residues. The CDR3 DNA reads TGTGCCACTGCTAGCGGGAGGACCGAAGGGACCCAGTACTTC. This translates into CATASGRTEGTQYF.

The genes are TRBV29-1 and TRBJ1-5; D not resolved. With 4 bases removed from V and 0 bases from J, the gap between germline ends came to 19 bases. The germline V gene has CDR1 SQVTM and CDR2 ANQGSEA. This CDR3 comprises 17 residues. DNA of the CDR3: TGCAGCGTTGTTGGGTTTGAGGGTGCAGATAGCAATCAGCCCCAGCATTTT. Protein: CSVVGFEGADSNQPQHF.

This clone was detected once. The DNA of the CDR3 is TGTGCCAGCAGCCCGTCTCCCGGGACACGGATTGAAAAACTGTTTTTT. Residues: CASSPSPGTRIEKLFF. The rearrangement uses TRBV4-2 and TRBJ1-4, with D perhaps TRBD1 (6 bases). This CDR3 region has 16 residues. Deletions cut 4 bases from V and 7 bases from J, with 19 bases between. Germline lookup yields CDR1 LGHNA and CDR2 YNFKEQ.

The rearrangement uses TRBV10-1 and TRBJ2-7, with 11 nucleotides matching TRBD2. The junction had 17 bases not matched to a gene; V was cut back by 5 bases and J by 5 bases. Germline assignment: CDR1 WNHNN and CDR2 SYGVQD (reference sequence). There are 18 residues in the CDR3. CDR3 region: CASSPISSGRANRHEQYF. CDR3 coding DNA: TGCGCCAGCAGTCCGATAAGTAGCGGGAGGGCCAACAGGCACGAGCAGTACTTC.

This clone appeared a single time. The V gene is TRBV29-1, the J gene TRBJ1-5; TRBD1 matches at 10 bases. After removal of 6 bases from V and 6 bases from J, the junction contained 11 bases not matched to a gene. The CDR3 is made up of 15 amino acids. Germline V gives CDR1 SQVTM, CDR2 ANQGSEA. CDR3 nucleotides: TGCAGCGTAGTCTCCGGGACAGGGGACGGTCAGCCCCAGCATTTT. Amino acids: CSVVSGTGDGQPQHF.

This clone was detected once. The genes are TRBV5-1 and TRBJ2-2; 8 nucleotides agree with TRBD1. This CDR3 spans 17 amino acids. The germline gives CDR1 SGHRS, CDR2 YFSETQ. V was pared by 0 bases and J by 7 bases, with 11 bases of the junction left unmatched. The DNA for the CDR3 is TGCGCCAGCAGCTTGGGGATTGGACAGGGATCAGTCGGGGAGCTGTTTTTT. This codes for CASSLGIGQGSVGELFF.

The rearrangement joins TRBV24-1 to TRBJ1-1, with 8 bases fitting TRBD1. The CDR3 loop spans 13 amino acids. V gave up 5 bases and J gave up 6 bases; unmatched junction bases: 4. Germline V CDR1 and CDR2: KGHDR, SFDVKD. The CDR3 DNA is TGTGCCACCAGTGCTACAGGGGGTGCTGAAGCTTTCTTT. Translated, it gives CATSATGGAEAFF.

The chain couples TRBV6-5 to TRBJ2-7, with D perhaps matching TRBD2 (7 bases). The CDR3 totals 13 residues. Trimming took 6 bases from V and 3 from J, leaving 12 bases between them. From germline, CDR1 is MNHEY and CDR2 SVGAGI. Written as DNA, the CDR3 is TGTGCCAGCAGGGCGCGGGGGCTCTACGAGCAGTACTTC. It encodes CASRARGLYEQYF.